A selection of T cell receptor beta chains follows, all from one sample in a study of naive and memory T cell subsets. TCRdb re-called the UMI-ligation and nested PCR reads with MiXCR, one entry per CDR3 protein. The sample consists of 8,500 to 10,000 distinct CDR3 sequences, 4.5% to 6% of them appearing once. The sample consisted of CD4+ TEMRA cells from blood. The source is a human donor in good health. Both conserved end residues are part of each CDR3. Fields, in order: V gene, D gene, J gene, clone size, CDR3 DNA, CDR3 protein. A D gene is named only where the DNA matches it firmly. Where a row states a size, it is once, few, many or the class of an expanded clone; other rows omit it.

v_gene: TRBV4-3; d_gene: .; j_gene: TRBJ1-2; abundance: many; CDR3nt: TGCGCCAGCAGCCAATTCAGCCGGGATGGCTACACCTTC; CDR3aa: CASSQFSRDGYTF
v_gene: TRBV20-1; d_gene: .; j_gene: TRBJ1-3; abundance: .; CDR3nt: TGCAGTGCTGAAGGGACGGGCTCTGGAAACACCATATATTTT; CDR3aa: CSAEGTGSGNTIYF
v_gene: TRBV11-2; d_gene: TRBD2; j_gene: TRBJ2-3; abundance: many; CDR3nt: TGTGCCAGCGTAGCGGGGGGGCCTGGGGGCACAGATACGCAGTATTTT; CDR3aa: CASVAGGPGGTDTQYF
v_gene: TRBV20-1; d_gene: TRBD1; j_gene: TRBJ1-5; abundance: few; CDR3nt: TGCAGTGCCCCGACAGGGGAGATCGGCAATCAGCCCCAGCATTTT; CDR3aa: CSAPTGEIGNQPQHF
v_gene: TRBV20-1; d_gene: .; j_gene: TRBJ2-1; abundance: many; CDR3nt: TGCAGTGCTCGCTTAAATGAGCAGTTCTTC; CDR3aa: CSARLNEQFF
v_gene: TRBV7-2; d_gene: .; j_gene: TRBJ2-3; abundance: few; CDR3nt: TGTGCCAGCAGCCCCCCGCCCGGGGATACGCAGTATTTT; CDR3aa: CASSPPPGDTQYF
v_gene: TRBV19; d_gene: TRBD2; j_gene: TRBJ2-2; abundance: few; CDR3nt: TGTGCCAGTAGTATTAGTCTTGGACTAGCGACCGGGGAGCTGTTTTTT; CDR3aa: CASSISLGLATGELFF
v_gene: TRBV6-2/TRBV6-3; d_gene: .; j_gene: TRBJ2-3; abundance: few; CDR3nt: TGTGCCAGCCGGGGGCAGGTTGGAGATACGCAGTATTTT; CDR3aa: CASRGQVGDTQYF
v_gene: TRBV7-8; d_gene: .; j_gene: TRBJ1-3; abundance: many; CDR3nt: TGTGCCAGCAGCCCGGCTGGAAACACCATATATTTT; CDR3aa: CASSPAGNTIYF
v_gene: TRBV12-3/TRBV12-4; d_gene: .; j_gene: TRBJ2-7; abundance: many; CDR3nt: TGTGCCAGCAGTGATACAGGACGCTACGAGCAGTACTTC; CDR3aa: CASSDTGRYEQYF
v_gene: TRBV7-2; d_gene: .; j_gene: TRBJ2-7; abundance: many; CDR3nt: TGTGCCAGCAGCTCCCCGGTTGGCGAGCAGTACTTC; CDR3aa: CASSSPVGEQYF
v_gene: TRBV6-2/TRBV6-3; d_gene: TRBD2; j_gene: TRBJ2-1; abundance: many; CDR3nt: TGTGCCAGCGCAACGCCAAGCGGGGGGAATGAGCAGTTCTTC; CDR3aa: CASATPSGGNEQFF
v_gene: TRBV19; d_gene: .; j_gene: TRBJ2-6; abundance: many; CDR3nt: TGTGCCAGTAGTACCCCCCGTACGGGGTCCGGGGCCAACGTCCTGACTTTC; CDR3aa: CASSTPRTGSGANVLTF
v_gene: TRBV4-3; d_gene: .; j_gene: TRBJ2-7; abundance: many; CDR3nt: TGCGCCAGCAGCCAAGATTATGGGGCCGAGCAGTACTTC; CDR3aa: CASSQDYGAEQYF
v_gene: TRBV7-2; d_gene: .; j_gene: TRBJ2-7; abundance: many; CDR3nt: TGTGCCAGCAGCTTCTTGCAGGGGAGCTACGAGCAGTACTTC; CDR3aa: CASSFLQGSYEQYF
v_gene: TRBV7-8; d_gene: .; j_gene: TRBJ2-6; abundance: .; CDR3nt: TGTGCCAGCAGCTTAGATGGATCTGGGGCCAACGTCCTGACTTTC; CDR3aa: CASSLDGSGANVLTF
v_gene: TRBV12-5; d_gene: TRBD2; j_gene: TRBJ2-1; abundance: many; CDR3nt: TGTGCTAGTGGTCACGGGACTAGCGGGGGGGGCAATGAGCAGTTCTTC; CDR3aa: CASGHGTSGGGNEQFF
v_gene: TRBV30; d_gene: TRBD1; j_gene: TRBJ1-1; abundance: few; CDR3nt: TGTGCCTGGCGCGACAGGGGGAAAATAAATGAAGCTTTCTTT; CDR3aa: CAWRDRGKINEAFF
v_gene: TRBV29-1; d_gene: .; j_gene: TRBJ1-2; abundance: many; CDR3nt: TGCAGCGTCCTACGACAGGCCGGTAACTATGGCTACACCTTC; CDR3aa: CSVLRQAGNYGYTF
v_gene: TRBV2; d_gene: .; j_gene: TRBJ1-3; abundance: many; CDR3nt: TGTGCCAGCAGAGGGGACGGGTTGATCTCTGGAAACACCATATATTTT; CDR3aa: CASRGDGLISGNTIYF
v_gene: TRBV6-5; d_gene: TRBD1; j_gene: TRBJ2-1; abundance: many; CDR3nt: TGTGCCAGCAGTTACTCGGGAGCAGGGGGAACCTGGGAGCAGTTCTTC; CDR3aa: CASSYSGAGGTWEQFF
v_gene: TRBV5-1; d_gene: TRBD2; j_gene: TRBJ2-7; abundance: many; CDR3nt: TGCGCCAGCAGCTGGGGGACTAGCGACACCTACGAGCAGTACTTC; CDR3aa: CASSWGTSDTYEQYF
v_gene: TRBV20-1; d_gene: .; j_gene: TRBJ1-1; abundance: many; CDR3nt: TGCAGTGCTCGTGAGAACACTGAAGCTTTCTTT; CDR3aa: CSARENTEAFF
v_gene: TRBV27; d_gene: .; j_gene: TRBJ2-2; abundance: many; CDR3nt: TGTGCCAGCAGTTTTGCAGGGGTTAACACCGGGGAGCTGTTTTTT; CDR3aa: CASSFAGVNTGELFF
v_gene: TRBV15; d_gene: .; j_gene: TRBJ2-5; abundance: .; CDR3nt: TGTGCCACCAGCCCAGGAGGGCCACAAGAGACCCAGTACTTC; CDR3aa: CATSPGGPQETQYF
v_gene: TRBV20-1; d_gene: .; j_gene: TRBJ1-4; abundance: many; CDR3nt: TGCAGTGGCAGGACCGCGCGAGATGAAAAACTGTTTTTT; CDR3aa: CSGRTARDEKLFF
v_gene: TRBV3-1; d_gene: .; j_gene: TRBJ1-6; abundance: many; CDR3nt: TGTGCCAGCAGCCCCGGGACGGTATATAATTCACCCCTCCACTTT; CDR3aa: CASSPGTVYNSPLHF
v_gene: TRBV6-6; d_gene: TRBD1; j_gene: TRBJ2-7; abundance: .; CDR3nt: TGTGCCAGCAGTACCCCCCTGACAGGGTATGCCCTCGAGCAGTACTTC; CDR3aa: CASSTPLTGYALEQYF
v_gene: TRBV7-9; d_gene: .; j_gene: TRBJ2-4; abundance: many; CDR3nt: TGTGCCAGCGAGCTGTGGGGTGGAAACATTCAGTACTTC; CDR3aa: CASELWGGNIQYF
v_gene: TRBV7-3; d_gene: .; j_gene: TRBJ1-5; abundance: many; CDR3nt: TGTGCCAGCAGCCCGGGGTGGGGTCAGCCCCAGCATTTT; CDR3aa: CASSPGWGQPQHF
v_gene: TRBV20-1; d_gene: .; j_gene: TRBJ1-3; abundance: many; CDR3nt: TGCAGTGCTGGCACAGGGAAAGGAAACACCATATATTTT; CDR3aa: CSAGTGKGNTIYF
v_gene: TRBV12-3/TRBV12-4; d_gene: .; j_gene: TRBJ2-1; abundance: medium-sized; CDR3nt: TGTGCCAGCAGCAGAAGAGATGAGCAGTTCTTC; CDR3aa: CASSRRDEQFF
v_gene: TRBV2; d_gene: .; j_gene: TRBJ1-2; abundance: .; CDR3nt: TGTGCCAGCAGTGAAGACAGGAAATTCTATGGCTACACCTTC; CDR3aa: CASSEDRKFYGYTF
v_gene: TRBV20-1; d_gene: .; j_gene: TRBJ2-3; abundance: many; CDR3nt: TGCAGTGCCCCTGGACGGCAGGGGCGCACAGATACGCAGTATTTT; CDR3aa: CSAPGRQGRTDTQYF
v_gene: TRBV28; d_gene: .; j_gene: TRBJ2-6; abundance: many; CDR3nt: TGTGCCAGCAGTTCCCCAGGGGCTGGGGCCAACGTCCTGACTTTC; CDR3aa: CASSSPGAGANVLTF
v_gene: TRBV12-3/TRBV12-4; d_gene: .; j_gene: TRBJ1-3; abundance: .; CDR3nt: TGTGCCAGCAGCTTACAACCGGGAGCTGGAAACACCATATATTTT; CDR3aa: CASSLQPGAGNTIYF
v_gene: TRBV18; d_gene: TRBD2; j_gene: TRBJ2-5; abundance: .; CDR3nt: TGTGCCAGCTCCCCACTTTTGGTCGCGGGGGGGCCGGAGACCCAGTACTTC; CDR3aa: CASSPLLVAGGPETQYF
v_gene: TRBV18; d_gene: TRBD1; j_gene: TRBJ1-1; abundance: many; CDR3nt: TGTGCCAGCTCACCCCGACAGGGAACCTTATGGGCTGAAGCTTTCTTT; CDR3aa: CASSPRQGTLWAEAFF
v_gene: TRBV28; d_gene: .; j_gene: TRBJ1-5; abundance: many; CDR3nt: TGTGCCAGCAGTGCTCCAGGGCGCCATGGGCCCCAGCATTTT; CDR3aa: CASSAPGRHGPQHF
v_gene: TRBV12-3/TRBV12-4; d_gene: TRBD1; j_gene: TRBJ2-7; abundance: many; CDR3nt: TGTGCCAGCAGCCCTGATGGTACAGGGGCCGAGCAGTACTTC; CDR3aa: CASSPDGTGAEQYF
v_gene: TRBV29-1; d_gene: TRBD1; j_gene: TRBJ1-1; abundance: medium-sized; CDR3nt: TGCAGCGTTGGGGATAGGGGGACAGGTAACACTGAAGCTTTCTTT; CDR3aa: CSVGDRGTGNTEAFF
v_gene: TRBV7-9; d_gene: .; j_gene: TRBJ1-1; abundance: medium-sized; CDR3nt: TGTGCCAGCACCCCCGGTTGGCGAACTGAAGCTTTCTTT; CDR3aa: CASTPGWRTEAFF
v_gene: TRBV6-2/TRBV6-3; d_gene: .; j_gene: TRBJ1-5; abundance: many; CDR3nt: TGTGCCAGCAGACCAAGAAGCAGTTGGGCCCAGCATTTT; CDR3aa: CASRPRSSWAQHF
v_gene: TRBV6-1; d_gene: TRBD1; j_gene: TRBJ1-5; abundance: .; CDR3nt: TGTGCCAGCAGGGAGGGGGCGCCTGGGCCCCAGCATTTT; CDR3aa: CASREGAPGPQHF
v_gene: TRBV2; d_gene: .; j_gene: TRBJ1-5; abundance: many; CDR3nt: TGTGCCAGCAGTGAGATACGTCAGCCCCAGCATTTT; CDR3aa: CASSEIRQPQHF
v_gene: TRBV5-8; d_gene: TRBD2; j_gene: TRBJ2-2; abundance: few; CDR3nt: TGTGCCAGCAGCTCTCTTAAGACTAGCGGGACCGGGGAGCTGTTTTTT; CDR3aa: CASSSLKTSGTGELFF
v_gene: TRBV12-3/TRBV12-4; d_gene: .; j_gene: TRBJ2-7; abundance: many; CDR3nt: TGTGCCAGCAGTGCGGAAGGAAAGCCATACTTC; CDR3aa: CASSAEGKPYF
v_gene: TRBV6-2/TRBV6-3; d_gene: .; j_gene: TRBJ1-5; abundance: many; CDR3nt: TGTGCCAGCAGTTACTATAGCAATCAGCCCCAGCATTTT; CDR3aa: CASSYYSNQPQHF
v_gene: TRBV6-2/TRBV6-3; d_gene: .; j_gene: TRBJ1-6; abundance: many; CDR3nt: TGTGCCAGCAGTTGGGGAGGGTTTGGTAATTCACCCCTCCACTTT; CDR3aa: CASSWGGFGNSPLHF
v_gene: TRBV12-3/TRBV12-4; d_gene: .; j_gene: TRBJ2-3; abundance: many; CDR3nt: TGTGCCAGCAGTTCCTCAGATACGCAGTATTTT; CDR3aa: CASSSSDTQYF